Shown below are 19 T cell receptor beta chains from a single sample sequenced in a study of T cell repertoires in cytomegalovirus infection. The antigens of these receptors remain unknown. TCRdb itself ran the reads through MiXCR, one entry per CDR3 protein. The data contain approximately 390,000 distinct CDR3 sequences, 34% of them singletons. The sequences come from cultured PBMCs, collected from culture after CMV antigen stimulation. The receptors here all came from a human donor in good health (CMV status not recorded). Some clones in this sample may be carry-over from other donors' samples.

The chain uses TRBV20-1 and TRBJ1-2; D is ambiguous. Trimming removed 1 base from V and 2 bases from J, with 8 bases in between. CDR3 length: 13 residues. Germline-derived CDR1 and CDR2 are DFQATT and SNEGSKA (reference sequence). This chain's CDR3 is CSARVGRNYGYTF. CDR3 DNA: TGCAGTGCTAGAGTGGGCAGGAACTATGGCTACACCTTC.

This sequence joins TRBV6-6 and TRBJ2-1; 9 bases match TRBD2. Germline V gives CDR1 MNHNY, CDR2 SVGAGI (reference sequence). The CDR3 sequence is 13 residues long. V lost 6 bases to trimming and J lost 6 bases; unmatched junction nucleotides: 3. The CDR3 nucleotides read TGTGCCAGCAGCCGACTAGCGGCCAATGAGCAGTTCTTC. This gives the protein CASSRLAANEQFF.

The DNA of the CDR3 is TGTGCCAGTAGTATGACAGGGGCGGTTCAGCCCCAGCATTTT. This sequence encodes CASSMTGAVQPQHF. The rearrangement uses TRBV19 and TRBJ1-5; 8 bases are shared with TRBD1. The CDR3 covers 14 residues. V shed 3 bases, J shed 6 bases, and the junction held 4 bases outside the gene matches. CDR1 is LNHDA and CDR2 is SQIVND in the germline V gene (reference sequence).

This clonotype appeared a few times. The chain is built from TRBV6-2 or TRBV6-3 and TRBJ2-5; D not certain. The CDR3 covers 11 residues. V lost 0 bases to trimming and J lost 11 bases, with 7 bases between them. Germline V CDR1 and CDR2: MNHEY, SVGEGT. CDR3 in DNA: TGTGCCAGCAGTTACTCAGGGAAGCAGTACTTC. Protein product: CASSYSGKQYF.

At least ten counts were recorded for this clonotype. This rearrangement joins TRBV7-2 to TRBJ2-3, with no clear D. The CDR3 extends over 15 amino acids. The germline CDR1 and CDR2 sequences are SGHTA and FQGNSA. V dropped 1 base and J dropped 7 bases, with 15 bases sitting between them. This CDR3 is CASSLGPTQGNTQYF. The CDR3, as DNA: TGTGCCAGCAGCTTAGGGCCCACGCAAGGGAATACGCAGTATTTT.

This chain connects TRBV6-2 or TRBV6-3 to TRBJ2-1; 10 bases line up with TRBD2. CDR1 and CDR2 (germline): MNHEY, SVGEGT. With V trimmed by 6 bases and J by 7 bases, 9 bases remained unmatched. This CDR3 is 15 amino acids long. The chain's CDR3 is CASREAGGPKNEQFF. Written as DNA, the CDR3 is TGTGCCAGCAGAGAAGCGGGAGGGCCTAAGAATGAGCAGTTCTTC.

The chain combines TRBV28 with TRBJ2-1; D perhaps matches TRBD1 (5 bases). V lost 8 bases, J lost 0 bases, and 17 bases lay in between. This CDR3 has 16 amino acids. Germline assignment: CDR1 MDHEN and CDR2 SYDVKM. This chain's CDR3 is CASGKGWGGSYNEQFF. The CDR3 DNA sequence: TGTGCCAGCGGAAAAGGATGGGGCGGCTCCTACAATGAGCAGTTCTTC.

CDR3 amino acids: CASSFGLSFETQYF. The CDR3 DNA is TGTGCCAGCAGTTTCGGACTATCTTTTGAGACCCAGTACTTC. The chain couples TRBV6-2 or TRBV6-3 to TRBJ2-5, with D possibly matching TRBD2 (6 bases). CDR1 MNHEY and CDR2 SVGEGT come from the germline V gene. Trimming removed 4 bases from V and 5 bases from J, with 14 bases in between. This CDR3 has 14 residues.

V and J are TRBV6-6 and TRBJ2-7; D is unresolved. This CDR3 has 16 amino acids. Germline CDR1 and CDR2: MNHNY and SVGAGI (reference sequence). Trimming took 0 bases from V and 2 from J, leaving 14 bases between them. CDR3 nucleotides: TGTGCCAGCAGTTACTCGGTCAGAATTTCCCCCTACGAGCAGTACTTC. As protein: CASSYSVRISPYEQYF.

The table lists this clonotype with a few counts. The chain links TRBV5-1 to TRBJ2-1; TRBD2 agrees at 10 bases. The V segment lost 0 bases and the J segment 4 bases; nucleotides outside the gene matches: 4. The CDR3 extends over 16 amino acids. Germline CDR1 is SGHRS and CDR2 is YFSETQ. CDR3 nucleotides: TGCGCCAGCAGCTTGGCTCTAGCGGGAGCTTACAATGAGCAGTTCTTC. Its translation is CASSLALAGAYNEQFF.

This clonotype was recorded only once. The gene calls are TRBV6-6 and TRBJ2-7, with TRBD2 as a possible D gene (5 bases). The CDR3 is 15 residues long. Between the trimmed V and J ends, which lost 0 bases and 4 bases, there was a span of 13 bases. From germline, CDR1 is MNHNY and CDR2 SVGAGI (reference sequence). The CDR3 loop reads CASSYSILSGYEQYV. CDR3 DNA: TGTGCCAGCAGTTACTCGATACTCTCGGGGTACGAGCAGTACGTC.

The V and J genes are TRBV7-2 and TRBJ1-2; D might be TRBD1 (6 bases). Germline V gene sequence: CDR1 SGHTA, CDR2 FQGNSA. This CDR3 region has 15 residues. V lost 2 bases, J lost 3 bases, and 13 bases lay in between. The CDR3 nucleotides are TGTGCCAGCAGCTTATACCGGACAGAAGACTATGGCTACACCTTC. Protein: CASSLYRTEDYGYTF.

This clonotype was seen only once. This chain links TRBV6-2 or TRBV6-3 with TRBJ2-1, with D perhaps TRBD1 (6 bases). This CDR3 has 13 residues. Germline V gene lookup returns CDR1 MNHEY and CDR2 SVGEGT. V was shortened by 2 bases and J by 12 bases, with 14 bases between the two germline ends. The CDR3 protein is CASSYTRTEGQFF. The CDR3 nucleotides are TGTGCCAGCAGTTACACCCGGACAGAAGGGCAGTTCTTC.

The chain is built from TRBV7-2 and TRBJ2-5; tentatively, D is TRBD1 or TRBD2 (5 bases each). V lost 1 base to trimming and J lost 5 bases, with 11 bases between them. Germline CDR1 SGHTA, CDR2 FQGNSA. This CDR3 region has 14 residues. CDR3 in DNA: TGTGCCAGCAGCTTAGTAGAGGGGATCGAGACCCAGTACTTC. Translated, it gives CASSLVEGIETQYF.

The chain combines TRBV19 with TRBJ2-1; 7 nucleotides match TRBD2. Germline lookup yields CDR1 LNHDA and CDR2 SQIVND (reference sequence). The ends lost 3 bases at V and 9 bases at J; junction bases unmatched: 5. The CDR3 is made up of 13 amino acids. The CDR3 loop is CASSISLASEQFF. CDR3 DNA: TGTGCCAGTAGTATTTCACTAGCGTCTGAGCAGTTCTTC.

J is TRBJ2-3 and V is TRBV4-1, with 10 bases fitting TRBD1. Germline CDR1 MGHRA, CDR2 YSYEKL. Germline trimming cut 0 bases from V and 3 bases from J; bases unmatched to any gene: 0. The CDR3 length is 15 residues. CDR3 bases: TGCGCCAGCAGCCAAGAGGGACAGGGGACAGATACGCAGTATTTT. Protein product: CASSQEGQGTDTQYF.

This clonotype has more than one count but fewer than ten. The rearrangement joins TRBV12-3 or TRBV12-4 to TRBJ1-2; D is possibly TRBD1 (6 bases). The CDR3 has 13 residues. Between the trimmed V and J ends, which lost 6 bases and 8 bases, there was a span of 16 bases. CDR3 in DNA: TGTGCCAGCAGCCCAGACAGGTCAGGAGGCTACACCTTC. This codes for CASSPDRSGGYTF.

The V gene is TRBV7-2, the J gene TRBJ1-5; D possibly corresponds to TRBD1 (5 bases). V shed 6 bases and J shed 6 bases, with 18 bases lying between them. The CDR3 runs 15 residues. From germline, CDR1 is SGHTA and CDR2 FQGNSA. CDR3 nucleotide sequence: TGTGCCAGCAGTGGGTCAGGGCGGGTATCTCAGCCCCAGCATTTT. Translated, it gives CASSGSGRVSQPQHF.

In this sample, this clonotype turned up once. The chain links TRBV4-1 to TRBJ2-7; D possibly corresponds to TRBD2 (6 bases). The CDR3 spans 14 residues. Trimming stripped 4 bases from V and 1 base from J, with 11 bases between. CDR1 is MGHRA and CDR2 is YSYEKL in the germline V gene. The DNA for the CDR3 is TGCGCCAGCAGCCCCGGAGGGCCGTCCTACGAGCAGTACGTC. It yields the protein CASSPGGPSYEQYV.